This passage covers 20 T cell receptor beta chains from one sample sequenced in a study of shared clonotypes between healthy human individuals. Sequenced by immunoSEQ multiplex PCR; TCRdb stores in-frame clones only, minus some. This table holds some 2,400,000 clones, approximately 94% found once. Specimen: naive CD4+ T cells sorted from blood. Stated subset: CD45RA+ positively selected. These receptors were taken from a man in his late teens or twenties in good health.

Remarks on this clone: A junction boundary mismatches the germline segment, possibly from a read error. V usage is TRBV25-1 and J usage is TRBJ1-2; TRBD1 is a possible D gene (5 bases). The CDR3 has 12 residues. Germline V lookup: CDR1 MGHDK, CDR2 SYGVNS. CDR3: CASSDPGRDPYF. Written as DNA, the CDR3 is TGTGCCAGCAGTGATCCGGGGCGGGATCCCTACTTC.

The V gene is TRBV6-1, the J gene TRBJ1-1; possibly TRBD1 for D (5 bases). The germline CDR1 and CDR2 sequences are MNHNS and SASEGT. V was pared by 7 bases and J by 1 base, with 13 bases between. CDR3 size: 14 residues. The CDR3 sequence: CASTRTQGNTEAFF. In nucleotides, the CDR3 is TGTGCCAGCACCCGAACCCAGGGGAACACTGAAGCTTTCTTT.

Of note for this clone: In the same sample, other DNA sequences code for this CDR3. J is TRBJ1-4 and V is TRBV6-5; a possible D gene is TRBD1 (5 bases). V was shortened by 2 bases and J by 1 base, with 5 bases between the two germline ends. CDR3 size: 14 residues. Germline V gene sequence: CDR1 MNHEY, CDR2 SVGAGI. CDR3 amino acids: CASSYGGTNEKLFF. The CDR3 DNA is TGTGCCAGCAGTTACGGGGGAACTAATGAAAAACTGTTTTTT.

The J gene is TRBJ2-7, the V gene TRBV28, with 9 positions matching TRBD1. The J segment lost 2 bases and the V segment lost 8 bases, leaving 10 bases of the junction unmatched. The CDR3 covers 15 residues. CDR1 and CDR2 from the germline V gene are MDHEN and SYDVKM. In DNA form, the CDR3 reads TGTGCCAGCTACAAGACAGGGGGAATTCCCTACGAGCAGTACTTC. Encoded protein: CASYKTGGIPYEQYF.

The V call is TRBV6-6, the J call TRBJ1-5; 8 nucleotides align to TRBD1. Germline V gives CDR1 MNHNY, CDR2 SVGAGI (reference sequence). Trimming took 5 bases from V and 1 from J; bases not matched to a gene: 4. CDR3 length equals 15 residues. CDR3 nucleotides: TGTGCCAGCAGTGGAGGGACAGGAAGCAATCAGCCCCAGCATTTT. Its protein is CASSGGTGSNQPQHF.

The chain joins TRBV4-3 to TRBJ2-3; 11 bases map to TRBD2. CDR1 is LGHNA, CDR2 YSLEER, per germline. V dropped 4 bases and J dropped 3; count of bases not matched to a gene: 6. This CDR3 region has 16 residues. In nucleotides, the CDR3 is TGCGCCAGCAGCCTGGGACTAGCGGTAGGAACAGATACGCAGTATTTT. This translates into CASSLGLAVGTDTQYF.

The chain is built from TRBV11-2 and TRBJ2-1, with 15 bases identical to TRBD2. CDR3 size: 16 residues. Germline CDR1 is SGHAT and CDR2 is FQNNGV. V trimming: 5 bases; J trimming: 6 bases; junction bases outside the gene matches: 5. The DNA of the CDR3 is TGTGCCAGCAGCCCGGGACTAGCGGGAGGCTCCAATGAGCAGTTCTTC. Translating gives CASSPGLAGGSNEQFF.

About this clone itself: The same CDR3 also results from other DNA sequences found in this sample. The chain joins TRBV7-9 to TRBJ1-1; no reliable D call. This CDR3 is 15 amino acids long. Germline assignment: CDR1 SEHNR and CDR2 FQNEAQ (reference sequence). Trimming stripped 0 bases from V and 4 bases from J, with 12 bases between. CDR3 sequence (DNA): TGTGCCAGCAGCTTAGCGCGTGGTCTCGGCACTGAAGCTTTCTTT. Encoded protein: CASSLARGLGTEAFF.

This sequence joins TRBV10-1 and TRBJ2-7; the D gene is possibly TRBD1 (6 bases). This CDR3 has 15 residues. Between the trimmed V and J ends, which lost 0 bases and 6 bases, there was a span of 15 bases. The germline gives CDR1 WNHNN, CDR2 SYGVQD (reference sequence). Here the CDR3 reads CASSESLVQGSEQYF. The CDR3 nucleotides are TGCGCCAGCAGTGAGTCGTTGGTACAGGGAAGCGAGCAGTACTTC.

This clone has just a few counts. The same CDR3 arises from other DNA sequences in this sample as well. The V and J genes are TRBV7-2 and TRBJ2-7; possible D gene TRBD1, 6 bases. The CDR3 spans 13 residues. Germline V gene data show CDR1 as SGHTA and CDR2 as FQGNSA. Between the trimmed V and J ends, which lost 2 bases and 2 bases, there was a span of 7 bases. The CDR3 region is CASSLRGTYEQYF. CDR3 nucleotides: TGTGCCAGCAGCTTAAGGGGGACCTACGAGCAGTACTTC.

For this clone: The same CDR3 is also encoded by other DNA sequences in this sample. The chain uses TRBV2 and TRBJ1-5; 7 bases match TRBD1. The ends lost 6 bases at V and 5 bases at J; junction bases unmatched: 4. From germline, CDR1 is SNHLY and CDR2 FYNNEI. The CDR3 consists of 13 residues. CDR3: CASRGTGDQPQHF. DNA of the CDR3: TGTGCCAGCAGGGGAACAGGGGATCAGCCCCAGCATTTT.

The genes are TRBV4-1 and TRBJ1-1; no clear D. Germline CDR1 is MGHRA and CDR2 is YSYEKL. The CDR3 contains 14 residues. Trimming shortened V by 3 bases and J by 1 base, and 9 bases separated the two germline ends. CDR3 nucleotides: TGCGCCAGCAGCCACCCCCCTAAGAACACTGAAGCTTTCTTT. Its protein product is CASSHPPKNTEAFF.

The chain couples TRBV19 to TRBJ2-7, with 8 nucleotides matching TRBD2. J lost 3 bases, V lost 5 bases, and 6 bases had no gene match. The germline V gene has CDR1 LNHDA and CDR2 SQIVND (reference sequence). The CDR3 has 14 amino acids. CDR3 in DNA: TGTGCCAGTAGTTTAAGCGGGGGAGGCTACGAGCAGTACTTC. It encodes CASSLSGGGYEQYF.

The CDR3 sequence: CASSVLTDTQYF. CDR3 DNA: TGTGCCAGCAGCGTCCTTACAGATACGCAGTATTTT. V usage is TRBV7-2 and J usage is TRBJ2-3; D call uncertain. Germline values: CDR1 SGHTA, CDR2 FQGNSA. V was cut by 5 bases and J by 3 bases, with 6 bases left in between. The CDR3 totals 12 residues.

The V and J genes are TRBV14 and TRBJ2-3; 10 bases align to TRBD2. V lost 3 bases and J lost 3; bases outside the gene matches: 6. This CDR3 has 16 amino acids. Germline CDR1 and CDR2: SGHDN and FVKESK. The CDR3 nucleotides read TGTGCCAGCAGCCAGATAGCGGGAGGAGGGACAGATACGCAGTATTTT. Its protein product is CASSQIAGGGTDTQYF.

The genes are TRBV29-1 and TRBJ1-3; D not certain. Trimming cost V 0 bases and J 4 bases, with 7 bases left between them. The CDR3 runs to 13 residues. Per the germline V gene, CDR1 is SQVTM and CDR2 is ANQGSEA. CDR3: CSVEDPGGNTIYF. CDR3 DNA: TGCAGCGTTGAAGATCCCGGGGGAAACACCATATATTTT.

The gene calls are TRBV2 and TRBJ1-5; 7 bases map to TRBD1. The CDR3 contains 14 residues. CDR1 is SNHLY, CDR2 FYNNEI, per germline. The V and J ends lost 6 bases and 5 bases, in that order; junction bases with no gene match: 7. CDR3 coding DNA: TGTGCCAGCAGCCCCGGGACAGCCTATCAGCCCCAGCATTTT. As protein: CASSPGTAYQPQHF.

The V and J genes are TRBV6-5 and TRBJ2-6; tentatively, D is TRBD1 or TRBD2 (5 bases each). This CDR3 spans 13 amino acids. Germline V gene lookup returns CDR1 MNHEY and CDR2 SVGAGI. Trimming removed 7 bases at V and 14 bases at J, with 18 bases between. In DNA, the CDR3 is TGTGCCAGCAAACCGGGGCCCCTTCGCCTCCTGACTTTC. It codes for CASKPGPLRLLTF.

J is TRBJ2-5 and V is TRBV10-3; 10 bases are shared with TRBD2. Germline-derived CDR1 and CDR2 are ENHRY and SYGVKD. This CDR3 spans 16 amino acids. After removal of 4 bases from V and 5 bases from J, the junction contained 10 bases not matched to a gene. CDR3 sequence: CAISGTSGALRETQYF. In DNA, the CDR3 is TGTGCCATCAGTGGAACTAGCGGGGCCCTCCGGGAGACCCAGTACTTC.

This rearrangement joins TRBV7-2 to TRBJ2-1, with TRBD2 matching 7 bases. The CDR3 covers 16 residues. Germline assignment: CDR1 SGHTA and CDR2 FQGNSA. V trimming: 5 bases; J trimming: 4 bases; junction bases outside the gene matches: 11. The CDR3 nucleotides read TGTGCCAGCAGCCTCGGTCCTACTAGCGCTTACAATGAGCAGTTCTTC. Its translation is CASSLGPTSAYNEQFF.